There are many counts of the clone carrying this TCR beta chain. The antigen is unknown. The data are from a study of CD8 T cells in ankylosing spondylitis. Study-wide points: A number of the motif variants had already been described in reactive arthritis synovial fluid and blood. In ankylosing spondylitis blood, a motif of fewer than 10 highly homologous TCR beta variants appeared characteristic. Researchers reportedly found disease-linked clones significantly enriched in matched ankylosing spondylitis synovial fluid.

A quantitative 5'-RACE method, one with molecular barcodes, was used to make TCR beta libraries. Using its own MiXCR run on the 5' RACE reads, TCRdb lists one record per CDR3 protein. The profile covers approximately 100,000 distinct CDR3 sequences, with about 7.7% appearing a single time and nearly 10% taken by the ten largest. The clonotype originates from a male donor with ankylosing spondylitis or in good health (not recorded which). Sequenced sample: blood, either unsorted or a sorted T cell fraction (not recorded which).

CDR3: CSARDIPKVMGYTDTQYF. CDR3 in DNA: TGCAGTGCTAGAGATATCCCCAAGGTGATGGGTTACACAGATACGCAGTATTTT. The gene calls are TRBV20-1 and TRBJ2-3; D remains unclear. This CDR3 spans 18 amino acids. Trimming took off 0 bases at V and 2 bases at J, with 21 bases between the two ends. Germline V gene lookup returns CDR1 DFQATT and CDR2 SNEGSKA (reference sequence).